Each of the 26 T cell receptor beta chains below was sequenced from the same sample in a study of blood T cell repertoires in COVID-19. TCRdb's table, derived via immunoSEQ multiplex PCR, lists solely in-frame clones and lacks some. In the table there are 100,000 to 150,000 clones, around 90% of which are singletons. The sample consisted of peripheral blood. Every receptor here comes from a human donor in a cohort sampled during active COVID-19.

V gene TRBV28 combines with J gene TRBJ2-3; the match to TRBD2 covers 12 bases. Germline V gene sequence: CDR1 MDHEN, CDR2 SYDVKM. The CDR3 totals 16 residues. V lost 6 bases, J lost 4 bases, and 8 bases stayed unmatched. CDR3 in DNA: TGTGCCAGCAGGGGCCTCGGACTAGCGGGACCAGATACGCAGTATTTT. This translates into CASRGLGLAGPDTQYF. The full variable domain, completed using reference TRBV28 and TRBJ2-3, is DVKVTQSSRYLVKRTGEKVFLECVQDMDHENMFWYRQDPGLGLRLIYFSYDVKMKEKGDIPEGYSVSREKKERFSLILESASTNQTSMYLCASRGLGLAGPDTQYFGPGTRLTVL.

The rearrangement uses TRBV29-1 and TRBJ1-3, with TRBD1 matching over 10 bases. The CDR3 is made up of 13 amino acids. Germline CDR1 SQVTM, CDR2 ANQGSEA. V dropped 7 bases and J dropped 4; count of bases not matched to a gene: 4. This CDR3 is CSAGTGDGNTIYF. CDR3 DNA: TGCAGCGCGGGGACAGGGGACGGAAACACCATATATTTT.

V usage is TRBV30 and J usage is TRBJ2-2; tentative D call: TRBD1 (6 bases). The V gene's germline CDR1 is GTSNPN and CDR2 SVGIG (reference sequence). V dropped 4 bases and J dropped 8 bases, with 17 bases sitting between them. This CDR3 has 14 amino acids. The DNA for the CDR3 is TGTGCCTGGATGAACAGGGCCTTAAGTGGGGAGCTGTTTTTT. This translates into CAWMNRALSGELFF.

This chain uses TRBV3-1 (or the pseudogene TRBV3-2) with TRBJ2-1, with 7 bases identical to TRBD2. Germline V gene data show CDR1 as LGHDT and CDR2 as YNNKEL (reference sequence). The CDR3 loop spans 16 amino acids. V was clipped by 0 bases and J by 2 bases; unmatched bases: 4. CDR3: CASSQEMGGTYNEQFF. In DNA form, the CDR3 reads TGTGCCAGCAGCCAAGAGATGGGAGGGACCTACAATGAGCAGTTCTTC.

V is TRBV7-8 and J is TRBJ1-5; D might be TRBD1 (5 bases). The germline gives CDR1 SGHVS, CDR2 FQNEAQ. The CDR3 runs to 16 residues. V shed 1 base and J shed 5 bases, with 15 bases lying between them. The CDR3 sequence is CASSLGPLGGYQPQHF. The DNA of the CDR3 is TGTGCCAGCAGCTTAGGTCCACTGGGGGGGTATCAGCCCCAGCATTTT.

The chain employs TRBV29-1 and TRBJ1-5, with 9 bases identical to TRBD1. This CDR3 has 13 residues. Germline V gene lookup returns CDR1 SQVTM and CDR2 ANQGSEA. V dropped 6 bases and J dropped 6; count of bases not matched to a gene: 6. The CDR3 here is CSVGTGHGQPQHF. As DNA, the CDR3 is TGCAGCGTCGGGACAGGGCATGGTCAGCCCCAGCATTTT.

The CDR3 is CASSPDRGVANTEAFF. The DNA for the CDR3 is TGCGCCAGCAGCCCGGACAGGGGCGTAGCGAACACTGAAGCTTTCTTT. This chain links TRBV5-1 with TRBJ1-1; 9 bases fit TRBD1. V dropped 4 bases and J dropped 1; count of bases not matched to a gene: 8. The CDR3 is made up of 16 amino acids. CDR1 is SGHRS, CDR2 YFSETQ, per germline. Filled out from reference TRBV5-1 and TRBJ1-1, the complete variable domain reads KAGVTQTPRYLIKTRGQQVTLSCSPISGHRSVSWYQQTPGQGLQFLFEYFSETQRNKGNFPGRFSGRQFSNSRSEMNVSTLELGDSALYLCASSPDRGVANTEAFFGQGTRLTVV.

The V gene is TRBV5-4, the J gene TRBJ2-2, with D perhaps TRBD1 (7 bases). The CDR3 has 15 amino acids. Germline CDR1 and CDR2: SGHNT and YYREEE (reference sequence). V shed 4 bases and J shed 1 base, with 11 bases lying between them. CDR3 coding DNA: TGTGCCAGCAGCCCGGGGGACAGGAACACCGGGGAGCTGTTTTTT. Protein: CASSPGDRNTGELFF.

This chain uses TRBV9 with TRBJ2-5; 7 bases line up with TRBD1. With the DNA end fitting TRBJ2-7 better, the J assignment may be wrong. This CDR3 region has 15 residues. CDR1 SGDLS and CDR2 YYNGEE come from the germline V gene. CDR3 bases: TGTGCCAGCAGCGTAGAGACGGGACAGAACTACGAGCAGTACTTC. Amino acid sequence: CASSVETGQNYEQYF.

The rearrangement uses TRBV27 and TRBJ1-1; no firm D call. Trimming stripped 3 bases from V and 1 base from J, with 9 bases between. The V gene's germline CDR1 is MNHEY and CDR2 SMNVEV (reference sequence). This CDR3 region has 14 residues. The CDR3 here is CASSLRERNTEAFF. Here the CDR3 DNA reads TGTGCCAGCAGTTTGAGAGAGCGGAACACTGAAGCTTTCTTT.

The V and J genes are TRBV9 and TRBJ2-7, with 7 bases identical to TRBD1. Germline V gives CDR1 SGDLS, CDR2 YYNGEE. The V segment lost 5 bases and the J segment 2 bases; nucleotides outside the gene matches: 10. The CDR3 runs to 15 residues. The CDR3 loop reads CASSRTPGQTYEQYF. CDR3 bases: TGTGCCAGCAGTCGAACCCCGGGACAGACCTACGAGCAGTACTTC.

The V and J genes are TRBV11-3 and TRBJ2-2, with 8 bases identical to TRBD2. Germline CDR1 is SGHNT and CDR2 is YENEEA. After removal of 5 bases from V and 7 bases from J, the junction contained 6 bases not matched to a gene. This CDR3 spans 14 amino acids. The CDR3 coding sequence is TGTGCCAGCAGCCCGCTAGCGGGCGGCGGGGAGCTGTTTTTT. It yields the protein CASSPLAGGGELFF. The complete variable domain, with remaining parts taken from reference TRBV11-3 and TRBJ2-2, reads EAGVVQSPRYKIIEKKQPVAFWCNPISGHNTLYWYLQNLGQGPELLIRYENEEAVDDSQLPKDRFSAERLKGVDSTLKIQPAELGDSAVYLCASSPLAGGGELFFGEGSRLTVL.

In its sample, this clone was seen once. The genes are TRBV19 and TRBJ2-5; 8 bases agree with TRBD2. The CDR3 has 16 amino acids. The V gene's germline CDR1 is LNHDA and CDR2 SQIVND (reference sequence). V lost 1 base to trimming and J lost 1 base; unmatched junction nucleotides: 5. The CDR3 sequence is CASSIGGGGPQETQYF. In DNA form, the CDR3 reads TGTGCCAGTAGTATAGGGGGCGGGGGGCCCCAAGAGACCCAGTACTTC.

A few counts support this clone. This rearrangement joins TRBV7-9 to TRBJ1-5; weak D call: TRBD1 (5 bases). This CDR3 spans 13 amino acids. Germline-derived CDR1 and CDR2 are SEHNR and FQNEAQ (reference sequence). V was trimmed by 5 bases and J by 5 bases, leaving 10 bases between them. The CDR3 coding sequence is TGTGCCAGCAGCCCGCCGGGGGATCAGCCCCAGCATTTT. This encodes CASSPPGDQPQHF.

On this clone itself: Other DNA sequences within the sample encode an identical CDR3. The chain couples TRBV11-2 to TRBJ2-7; unclear D gene. V lost 3 bases and J lost 0, with 3 bases in between. This CDR3 is 12 amino acids long. Germline V gene sequence: CDR1 SGHAT, CDR2 FQNNGV. This CDR3 is CASSLSSYEQYF. CDR3 DNA sequence: TGTGCCAGCAGCTTGAGCTCCTACGAGCAGTACTTC.

This sequence joins TRBV11-3 and TRBJ2-1; 9 bases fit TRBD2. Germline V lookup: CDR1 SGHNT, CDR2 YENEEA. Trimming at V came to 1 base and at J to 5 bases, leaving 3 bases not matched to a gene. The CDR3 consists of 15 residues. CDR3 loop: CASSLALAGHNEQFF. The CDR3 nucleotides are TGTGCCAGCAGCTTAGCGCTAGCGGGGCACAATGAGCAGTTCTTC.

In its sample, this clone was seen once. The chain is built from TRBV7-9 and TRBJ2-3, with 8 bases that match TRBD2. This CDR3 spans 15 amino acids. V lost 6 bases to trimming and J lost 0 bases; unmatched junction nucleotides: 5. CDR1 is SEHNR and CDR2 is FQNEAQ in the germline V gene (reference sequence). The CDR3 spells CASRSGGRSTDTQYF. In DNA form, the CDR3 reads TGTGCCAGCAGGTCGGGGGGGAGAAGCACAGATACGCAGTATTTT.

The rearrangement joins TRBV7-8 to TRBJ2-1; a weak D match, TRBD2 (6 bases). Germline V CDR1 and CDR2: SGHVS, FQNEAQ. This CDR3 spans 12 amino acids. Trimming cost V 5 bases and J 9 bases, with 11 bases left between them. CDR3 bases: TGTGCCAGCAGCCACGCGGGGCTTGAGCAGTTCTTC. Residues: CASSHAGLEQFF.

V is TRBV19 and J is TRBJ2-2; TRBD1 agrees at 7 bases. J gave up 0 bases and V 9 bases, and 7 bases lay outside the gene matches. Germline CDR1 reads LNHDA; CDR2 reads SQIVND (reference sequence). CDR3 length: 15 amino acids. This CDR3 reads CASHGTATNTGELFF. The CDR3 region has the DNA TGTGCCAGCCACGGGACAGCCACGAACACCGGGGAGCTGTTTTTT.

The chain has TRBV7-2 and TRBJ2-1; the match to TRBD1 covers 7 bases. V lost 5 bases to trimming and J lost 9 bases; unmatched junction nucleotides: 13. Germline lookup yields CDR1 SGHTA and CDR2 FQGNSA. CDR3 length: 15 amino acids. The CDR3 DNA follows: TGTGCCAGCAGCCAAGACAGGGCGCCATCAGCTGAGCAGTTCTTC. Protein: CASSQDRAPSAEQFF.

The chain couples TRBV3-1 (or the pseudogene TRBV3-2) to TRBJ2-1; 10 bases are shared with TRBD2. This CDR3 comprises 18 residues. J lost 5 bases, V lost 2 bases, and 12 bases had no gene match. Germline lookup yields CDR1 LGHDT and CDR2 YNNKEL (reference sequence). CDR3 region: CASSQPPASGSVHNEQFF. For the CDR3, the DNA is TGTGCCAGCAGCCAACCGCCGGCTAGCGGGAGCGTCCACAATGAGCAGTTCTTC.

V gene TRBV7-8 combines with J gene TRBJ2-1, with TRBD2 identical over 7 bases. Trimming removed 6 bases from V and 10 bases from J; junction bases left unmatched: 18. The germline V gene encodes CDR1 SGHVS and CDR2 FQNEAQ. There are 16 residues in the CDR3. The CDR3 DNA follows: TGTGCCAGCAGGGGATTTTCGGGGGGTCCTTGGGAAGAGCAGTTCTTC. It translates to CASRGFSGGPWEEQFF.

The V and J genes are TRBV27 and TRBJ2-1, with 11 nucleotides matching TRBD2. Trimming removed 5 bases from V and 9 bases from J; junction bases left unmatched: 9. Germline assignment: CDR1 MNHEY and CDR2 SMNVEV (reference sequence). The length of the CDR3 is 15 residues. The CDR3 protein is CASSQLAGEGSEQFF. CDR3 coding DNA: TGTGCCAGCAGTCAACTAGCGGGAGAGGGCAGTGAGCAGTTCTTC.

The chain combines TRBV10-3 with TRBJ1-1; maybe TRBD1 (6 bases). The CDR3 runs 15 residues. Germline CDR1 is ENHRY and CDR2 is SYGVKD. The V gene lost 11 bases and the J gene lost 1 base, with 20 bases spanning the gap. The CDR3 DNA reads TGTGCCTCCAGCTCCAGACAGGCCACGAACACTGAAGCTTTCTTT. This codes for CASSSRQATNTEAFF.

The chain combines TRBV12-3 or TRBV12-4 with TRBJ2-5, with D unresolved. This CDR3 is 11 amino acids long. Trimming cost V 1 base and J 7 bases, with 4 bases left between them. The CDR3 loop is CASSLGGTQYF. CDR3 sequence (DNA): TGTGCCAGCAGTTTAGGAGGGACCCAGTACTTC.

The chain combines TRBV5-4 with TRBJ2-5, with 9 bases lining up with TRBD2. The CDR3 is made up of 15 amino acids. The germline V gene has CDR1 SGHNT and CDR2 YYREEE (reference sequence). V lost 7 bases and J lost 2; bases outside the gene matches: 9. The CDR3 DNA is TGTGCCAGCGGAGTAGCGGGGGTACTTCAAGAGACCCAGTACTTC. As protein: CASGVAGVLQETQYF.